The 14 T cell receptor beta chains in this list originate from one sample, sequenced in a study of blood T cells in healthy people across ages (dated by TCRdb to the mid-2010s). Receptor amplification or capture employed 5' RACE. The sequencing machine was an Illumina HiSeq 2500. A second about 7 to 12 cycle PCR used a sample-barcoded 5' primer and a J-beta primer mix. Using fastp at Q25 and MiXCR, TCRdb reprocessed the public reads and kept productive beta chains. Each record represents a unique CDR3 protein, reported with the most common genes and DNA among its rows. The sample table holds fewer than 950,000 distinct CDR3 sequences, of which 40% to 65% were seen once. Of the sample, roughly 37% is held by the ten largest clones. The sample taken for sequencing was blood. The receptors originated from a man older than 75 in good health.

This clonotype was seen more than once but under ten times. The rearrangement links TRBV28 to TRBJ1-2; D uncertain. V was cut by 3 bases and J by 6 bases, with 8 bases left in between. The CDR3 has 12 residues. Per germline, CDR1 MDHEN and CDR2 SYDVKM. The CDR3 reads CASSLVGNGYTF. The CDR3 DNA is TGTGCCAGCAGTTTGGTAGGGAATGGCTACACCTTC.

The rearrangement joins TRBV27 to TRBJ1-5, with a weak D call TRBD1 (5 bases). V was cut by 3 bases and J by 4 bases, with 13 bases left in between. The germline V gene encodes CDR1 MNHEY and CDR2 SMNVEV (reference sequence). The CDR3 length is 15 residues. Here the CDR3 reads CASSLVAGMNQPQHF. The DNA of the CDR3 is TGTGCCAGCAGTTTGGTCGCAGGGATGAATCAGCCCCAGCATTTT.

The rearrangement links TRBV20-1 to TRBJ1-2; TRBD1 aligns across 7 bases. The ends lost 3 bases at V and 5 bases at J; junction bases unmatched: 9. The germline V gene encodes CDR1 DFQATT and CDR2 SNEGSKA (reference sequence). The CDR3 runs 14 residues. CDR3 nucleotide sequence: TGCAGTGCTAGTAGGGGGCCCCTCGATTATGGCTACACCTTC. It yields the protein CSASRGPLDYGYTF.

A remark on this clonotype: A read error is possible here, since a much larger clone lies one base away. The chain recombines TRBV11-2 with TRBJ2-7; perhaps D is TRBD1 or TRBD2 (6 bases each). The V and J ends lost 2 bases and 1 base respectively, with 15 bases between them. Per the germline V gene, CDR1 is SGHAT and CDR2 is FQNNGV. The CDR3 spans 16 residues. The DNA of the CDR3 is TGTGCCAGCAGCTTAAGGGGGGACGGGGGATCCTACGAGCAGTACTTC. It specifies CASSLRGDGGSYEQYF.

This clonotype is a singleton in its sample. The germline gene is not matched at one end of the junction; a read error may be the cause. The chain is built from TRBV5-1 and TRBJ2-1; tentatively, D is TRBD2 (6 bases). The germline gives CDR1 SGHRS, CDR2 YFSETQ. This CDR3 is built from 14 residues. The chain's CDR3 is CASSLSTGDNEQFF. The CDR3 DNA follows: TGCGCCAGTAGCTTGTCCACGGGGGACAATGAGCAGTTCTTC.

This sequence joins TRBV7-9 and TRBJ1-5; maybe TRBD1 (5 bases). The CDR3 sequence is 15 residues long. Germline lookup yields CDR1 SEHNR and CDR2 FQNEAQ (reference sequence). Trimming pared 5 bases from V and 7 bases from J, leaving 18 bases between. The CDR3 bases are TGTGCCAGCAGCCAAAGCGGGGCAGGGACCCAGCCCCAGCATTTT. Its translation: CASSQSGAGTQPQHF.

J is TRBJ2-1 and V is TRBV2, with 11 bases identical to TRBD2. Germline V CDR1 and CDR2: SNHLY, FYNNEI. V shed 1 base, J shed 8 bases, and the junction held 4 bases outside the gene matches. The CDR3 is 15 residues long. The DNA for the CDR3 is TGTGCCAGCAGTGAAGGTGCTAGCGGGAGGCATGAGCAGTTCTTC. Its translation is CASSEGASGRHEQFF. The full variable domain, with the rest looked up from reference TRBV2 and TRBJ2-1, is EPEVTQTPSHQVTQMGQEVILRCVPISNHLYFYWYRQILGQKVEFLVSFYNNEISEKSEIFDDQFSVERPDGSNFTLKIRSTKLEDSAMYFCASSEGASGRHEQFFGPGTRLTVL.

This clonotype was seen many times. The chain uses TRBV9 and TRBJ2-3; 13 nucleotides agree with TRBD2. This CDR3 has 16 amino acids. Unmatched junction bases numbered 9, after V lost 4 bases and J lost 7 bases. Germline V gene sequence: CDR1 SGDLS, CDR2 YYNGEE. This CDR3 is CASSPLAGGPINTQYF. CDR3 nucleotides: TGTGCCAGCAGCCCACTAGCGGGAGGGCCTATAAATACGCAGTATTTT.

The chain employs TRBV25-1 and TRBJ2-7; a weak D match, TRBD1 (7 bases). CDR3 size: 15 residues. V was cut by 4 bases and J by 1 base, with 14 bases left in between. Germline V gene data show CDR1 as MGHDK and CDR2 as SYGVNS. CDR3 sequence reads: CASSGVGGQSYEQYF. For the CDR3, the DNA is TGTGCCAGCAGTGGGGTGGGGGGACAGTCCTACGAGCAGTACTTC.

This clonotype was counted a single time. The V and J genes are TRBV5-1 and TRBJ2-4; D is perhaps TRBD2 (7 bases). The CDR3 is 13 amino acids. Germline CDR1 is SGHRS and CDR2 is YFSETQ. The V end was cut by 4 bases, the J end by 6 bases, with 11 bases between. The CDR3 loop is CASSQGGGNIQYF. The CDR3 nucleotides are TGCGCCAGCAGCCAAGGGGGGGGAAACATTCAGTACTTC.

The DNA for the CDR3 is TGTGCCAGCTCACACGGACCAGCTGATACGCAGTATTTT. Its translation: CASSHGPADTQYF. V is TRBV18 and J is TRBJ2-3; no clear D. Germline values: CDR1 KGHSH, CDR2 LQKENI. The V end lost 4 bases, the J end lost 6 bases, and 11 bases lay between the germline ends. The CDR3 has 13 residues.

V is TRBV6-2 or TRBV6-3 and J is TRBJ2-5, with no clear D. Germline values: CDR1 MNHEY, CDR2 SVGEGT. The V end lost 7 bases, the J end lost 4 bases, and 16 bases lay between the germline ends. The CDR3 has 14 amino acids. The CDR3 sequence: CASTHLGIGETQYF. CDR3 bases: TGTGCCAGCACCCATCTGGGGATTGGAGAGACCCAGTACTTC.

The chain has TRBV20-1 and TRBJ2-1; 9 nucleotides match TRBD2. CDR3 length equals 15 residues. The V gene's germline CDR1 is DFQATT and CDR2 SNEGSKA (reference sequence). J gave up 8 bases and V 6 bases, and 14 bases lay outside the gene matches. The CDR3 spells CSAQKAGGLLHEQFF. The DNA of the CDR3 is TGCAGTGCCCAAAAAGCGGGGGGCCTATTACATGAGCAGTTCTTC.

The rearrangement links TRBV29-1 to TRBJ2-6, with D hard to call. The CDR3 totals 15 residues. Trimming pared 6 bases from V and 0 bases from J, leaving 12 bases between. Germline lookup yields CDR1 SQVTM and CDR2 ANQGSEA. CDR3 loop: CSVPDPNSGANVLTF. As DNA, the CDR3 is TGCAGCGTCCCCGACCCTAACTCTGGGGCCAACGTCCTGACTTTC.